Listed here are 8 T cell receptor beta chains from one sample, sequenced in a study of blood T cells in healthy people across ages. Primed by a sample-barcoded 5' primer and a J-beta primer mix, a second PCR proceeded for 7 to 11 cycles. TCRdb independently ran MiXCR on the 5' RACE reads; one entry per CDR3 protein. The top ten clones hold 2.5% to 3.5% of a sample with 600,000 to 900,000 distinct CDR3 sequences, roughly 26% of them seen once. These data also featured in a second study, about T cells of mothers and their children.

The source material was blood. These receptor sequences come from a boy between 10 and 17 years old in good health.

This clonotype was detected a few times. The genes are TRBV2 and TRBJ1-4; D ambiguous. The V gene lost 5 bases and the J gene lost 0 bases, with 10 bases spanning the gap. CDR1 is SNHLY, CDR2 FYNNEI, per germline. The CDR3 is 15 residues long. The CDR3 sequence: CASSFESSTNEKLFF. The CDR3 nucleotides are TGTGCCAGCAGTTTCGAGAGTTCAACTAATGAAAAACTGTTTTTT.

The chain recombines TRBV6-5 with TRBJ2-3; D unclear. Germline CDR1 MNHEY, CDR2 SVGAGI. V shed 6 bases and J shed 2 bases, with 18 bases lying between them. CDR3 length equals 16 residues. This CDR3 reads CASRSDLNSPTDTQYF. For the CDR3, the DNA is TGTGCCAGCAGATCCGACCTAAACAGCCCCACAGATACGCAGTATTTT.

The CDR3 is CASSQTGRVGYTF. Here the CDR3 DNA reads TGCGCCAGCAGCCAGACCGGCAGGGTTGGCTACACCTTC. The gene calls are TRBV4-1 and TRBJ1-2, with a tentative D call TRBD1 (5 bases). This CDR3 spans 13 amino acids. From germline, CDR1 is MGHRA and CDR2 YSYEKL. V was shortened by 3 bases and J by 7 bases, with 12 bases between the two germline ends.

This clonotype was observed a few times. The chain recombines TRBV5-1 with TRBJ1-3; perhaps TRBD1 as D (5 bases). Germline V gene lookup returns CDR1 SGHRS and CDR2 YFSETQ. V was pared by 0 bases and J by 4 bases, with 11 bases between. The CDR3 totals 15 residues. CDR3 sequence: CASSLEQGSGNTIYF. The CDR3 nucleotides read TGCGCCAGCAGCTTGGAGCAGGGATCCGGAAACACCATATATTTT.

This chain joins TRBV6-1 and TRBJ2-5; no clear D. The J call may be mistaken, given a closer DNA end match to TRBJ2-7. Germline lookup yields CDR1 MNHNS and CDR2 SASEGT. The CDR3 totals 12 residues. The CDR3 nucleotides are TGTGCCAGCAGGCCCCCATCCTACGAGCAGTACTTC. It specifies CASRPPSYEQYF.

This clonotype was seen more than once but under ten times. The chain couples TRBV25-1 to TRBJ1-2; D is possibly TRBD1 (5 bases). Trimming cost V 3 bases and J 2 bases, with 7 bases left between them. The CDR3 sequence is 13 residues long. Germline values: CDR1 MGHDK, CDR2 SYGVNS. In nucleotides, the CDR3 is TGTGCCAGCAGTGACTCAGGGAACTATGGCTACACCTTC. This codes for CASSDSGNYGYTF.

This clonotype was counted between two and nine times. The chain uses TRBV6-5 and TRBJ2-2; D remains unclear. The CDR3 length is 12 residues. Germline values: CDR1 MNHEY, CDR2 SVGAGI. Trimming took 0 bases from V and 6 from J, leaving 2 bases between them. This chain's CDR3 is CASSYSAGELFF. In DNA form, the CDR3 reads TGTGCCAGCAGTTACTCTGCCGGGGAGCTGTTTTTT.

This clonotype occurred many times. CDR3 in DNA: TGCGCCAGCAGGCGCCAACAAGAGACCCAGTACTTC. Protein sequence: CASRRQQETQYF. This chain links TRBV5-1 with TRBJ2-5; D remains unclear. Germline V gene lookup returns CDR1 SGHRS and CDR2 YFSETQ. CDR3 length: 12 amino acids. The germline V and J ends were trimmed by 5 bases and 2 bases, with 7 bases remaining between them.